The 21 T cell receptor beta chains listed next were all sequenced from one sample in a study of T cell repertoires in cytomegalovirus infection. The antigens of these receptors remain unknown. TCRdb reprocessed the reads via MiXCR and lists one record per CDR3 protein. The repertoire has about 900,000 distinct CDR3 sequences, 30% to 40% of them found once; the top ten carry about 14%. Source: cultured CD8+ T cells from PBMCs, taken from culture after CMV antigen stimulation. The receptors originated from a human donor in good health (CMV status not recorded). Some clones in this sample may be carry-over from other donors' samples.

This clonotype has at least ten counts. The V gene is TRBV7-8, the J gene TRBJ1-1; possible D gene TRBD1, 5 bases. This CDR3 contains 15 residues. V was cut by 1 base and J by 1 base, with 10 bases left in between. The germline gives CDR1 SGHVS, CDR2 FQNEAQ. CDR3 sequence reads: CASSLVETANTEAFF. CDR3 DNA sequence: TGTGCCAGCAGCTTAGTCGAGACAGCGAACACTGAAGCTTTCTTT.

CDR3 protein: CASSLKGFEDQPQHF. CDR3 sequence (DNA): TGTGCCAGCAGCTTAAAGGGGTTTGAAGATCAGCCCCAGCATTTT. The chain has TRBV13 and TRBJ1-5; D is perhaps TRBD1 (5 bases). The CDR3 covers 15 residues. V was pared by 2 bases and J by 5 bases, with 13 bases between. Germline V gives CDR1 PRHDT, CDR2 FYEKMQ (reference sequence).

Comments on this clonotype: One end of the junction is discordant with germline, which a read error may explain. The CDR3 region is CVSSQGQGVGYGYTF. The CDR3 coding sequence is TGTGTCAGCAGCCAGGGACAGGGAGTCGGCTATGGCTACACCTTC. V is TRBV7-9 and J is TRBJ1-2; 9 bases agree with TRBD1. Germline V gene sequence: CDR1 SEHNR, CDR2 FQNEAQ (reference sequence). The CDR3 is 15 residues long.

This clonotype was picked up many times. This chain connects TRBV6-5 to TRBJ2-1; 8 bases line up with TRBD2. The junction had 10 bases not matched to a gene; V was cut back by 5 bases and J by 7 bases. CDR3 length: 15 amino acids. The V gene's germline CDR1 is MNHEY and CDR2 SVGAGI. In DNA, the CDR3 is TGTGCCAGCAGTATCGGGACTAGGGGGGCGAATGAGCAGTTCTTC. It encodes CASSIGTRGANEQFF.

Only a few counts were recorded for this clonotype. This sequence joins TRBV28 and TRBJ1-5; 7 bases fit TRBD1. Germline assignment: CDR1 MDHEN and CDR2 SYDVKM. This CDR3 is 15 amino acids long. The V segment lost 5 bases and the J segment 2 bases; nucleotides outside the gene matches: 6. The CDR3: CASSATGVGNQPQHF. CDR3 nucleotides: TGTGCCAGCAGTGCTACAGGGGTTGGCAATCAGCCCCAGCATTTT.

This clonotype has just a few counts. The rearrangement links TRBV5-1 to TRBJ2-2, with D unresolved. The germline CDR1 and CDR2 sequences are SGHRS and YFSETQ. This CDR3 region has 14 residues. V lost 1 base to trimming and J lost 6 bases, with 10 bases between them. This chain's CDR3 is CASSLTAGSGELFF. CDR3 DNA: TGCGCCAGCAGCTTGACAGCCGGTTCCGGGGAGCTGTTTTTT.

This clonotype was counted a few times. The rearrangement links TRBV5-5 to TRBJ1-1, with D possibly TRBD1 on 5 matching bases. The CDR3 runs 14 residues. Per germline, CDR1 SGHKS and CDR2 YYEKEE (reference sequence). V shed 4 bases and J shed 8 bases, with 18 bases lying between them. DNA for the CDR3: TGTGCCAGCAGCCCGGGCCTCGGGGGAGGCGAAGCTTTCTTT. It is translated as CASSPGLGGGEAFF.

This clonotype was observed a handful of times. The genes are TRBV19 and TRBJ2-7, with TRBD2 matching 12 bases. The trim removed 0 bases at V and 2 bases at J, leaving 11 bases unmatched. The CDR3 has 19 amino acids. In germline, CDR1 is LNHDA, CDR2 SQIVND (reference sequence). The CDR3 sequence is CASSIDPPITSGGTYEQYF. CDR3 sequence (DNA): TGTGCCAGTAGTATAGACCCGCCGATTACTAGCGGGGGGACCTACGAGCAGTACTTC.

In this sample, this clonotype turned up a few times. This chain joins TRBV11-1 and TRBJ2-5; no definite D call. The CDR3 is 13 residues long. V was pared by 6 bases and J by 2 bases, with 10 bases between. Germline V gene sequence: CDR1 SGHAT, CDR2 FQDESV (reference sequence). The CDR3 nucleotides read TGTGCCAGCAGACCCGTCCGTCAAGAGACCCAGTACTTC. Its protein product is CASRPVRQETQYF. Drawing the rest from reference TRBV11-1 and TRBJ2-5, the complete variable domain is EAEVAQSPRYKITEKSQAVAFWCDPISGHATLYWYRQILGQGPELLVQFQDESVVDDSQLPKDRFSAERLKGVDSTLKIQPAELGDSAMYLCASRPVRQETQYFGPGTRLLVL.

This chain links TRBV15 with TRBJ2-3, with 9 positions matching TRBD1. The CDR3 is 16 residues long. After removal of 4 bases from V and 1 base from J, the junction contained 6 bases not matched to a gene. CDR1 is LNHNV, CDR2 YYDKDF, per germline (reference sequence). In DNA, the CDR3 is TGTGCCACCAGCATCAACAGGGGGCGCGGCACAGATACGCAGTATTTT. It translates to CATSINRGRGTDTQYF. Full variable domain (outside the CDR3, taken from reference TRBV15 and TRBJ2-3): DAMVIQNPRYQVTQFGKPVTLSCSQTLNHNVMYWYQQKSSQAPKLLFHYYDKDFNNEADTPDNFQSRRPNTSFCFLDIRSPGLGDTAMYLCATSINRGRGTDTQYFGPGTRLTVL.

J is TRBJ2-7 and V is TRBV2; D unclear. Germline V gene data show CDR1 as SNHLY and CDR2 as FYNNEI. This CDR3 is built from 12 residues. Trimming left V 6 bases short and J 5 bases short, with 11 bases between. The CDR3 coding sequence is TGTGCCAGCAGGGGCAGTCTGGACGAGCAGTACTTC. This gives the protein CASRGSLDEQYF.

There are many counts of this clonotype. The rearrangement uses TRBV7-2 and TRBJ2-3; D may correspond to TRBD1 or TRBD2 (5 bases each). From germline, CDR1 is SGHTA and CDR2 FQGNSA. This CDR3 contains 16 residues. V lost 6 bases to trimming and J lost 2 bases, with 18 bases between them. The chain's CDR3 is CASSPGTSAFTDTQYF. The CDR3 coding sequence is TGTGCCAGCAGTCCGGGGACGTCGGCTTTCACAGATACGCAGTATTTT. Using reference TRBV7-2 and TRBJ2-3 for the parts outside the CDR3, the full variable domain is GAGVSQSPSNKVTEKGKDVELRCDPISGHTALYWYRQSLGQGLEFLIYFQGNSAPDKSGLPSDRFSAERTGGSVSTLTIQRTQQEDSAVYLCASSPGTSAFTDTQYFGPGTRLTVL.

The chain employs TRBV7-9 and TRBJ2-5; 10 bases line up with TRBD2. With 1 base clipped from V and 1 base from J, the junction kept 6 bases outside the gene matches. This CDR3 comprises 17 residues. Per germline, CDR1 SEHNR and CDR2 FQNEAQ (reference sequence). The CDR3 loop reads CASSLGSSGGLQETQYF. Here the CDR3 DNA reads TGTGCCAGCAGCTTAGGTTCTAGCGGGGGACTCCAAGAGACCCAGTACTTC.

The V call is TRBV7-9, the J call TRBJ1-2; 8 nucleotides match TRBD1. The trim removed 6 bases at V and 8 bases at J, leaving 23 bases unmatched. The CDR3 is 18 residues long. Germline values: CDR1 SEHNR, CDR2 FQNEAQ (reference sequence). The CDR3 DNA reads TGTGCCAGCAGTCTTAGTCGCAGGGGGCGCGAGAGAAGTGGAGGCTACACCTTC. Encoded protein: CASSLSRRGRERSGGYTF.

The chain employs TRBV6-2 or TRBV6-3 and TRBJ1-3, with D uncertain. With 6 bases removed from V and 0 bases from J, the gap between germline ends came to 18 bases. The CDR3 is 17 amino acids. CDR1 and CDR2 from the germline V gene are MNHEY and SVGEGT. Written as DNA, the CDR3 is TGTGCCAGCAGGTCAACTCGGACGGCTCCCTCTGGAAACACCATATATTTT. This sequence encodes CASRSTRTAPSGNTIYF.

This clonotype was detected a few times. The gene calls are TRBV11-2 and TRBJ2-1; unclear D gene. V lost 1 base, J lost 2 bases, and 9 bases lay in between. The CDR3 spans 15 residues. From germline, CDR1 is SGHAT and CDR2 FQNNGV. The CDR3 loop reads CASSLAPNPYNEQFF. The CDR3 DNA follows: TGTGCCAGCAGCTTAGCTCCGAACCCCTACAATGAGCAGTTCTTC.

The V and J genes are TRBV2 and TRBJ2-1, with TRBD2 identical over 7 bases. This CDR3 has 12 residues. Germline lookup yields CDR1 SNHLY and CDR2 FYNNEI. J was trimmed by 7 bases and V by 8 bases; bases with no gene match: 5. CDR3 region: CASYGGGNEQFF. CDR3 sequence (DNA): TGTGCCAGCTACGGCGGGGGTAATGAGCAGTTCTTC.

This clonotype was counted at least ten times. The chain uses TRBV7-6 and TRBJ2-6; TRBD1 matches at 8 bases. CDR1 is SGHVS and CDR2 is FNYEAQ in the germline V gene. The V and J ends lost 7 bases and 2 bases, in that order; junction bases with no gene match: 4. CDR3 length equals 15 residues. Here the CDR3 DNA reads TGTGCCAGCACCCCACAGGGGGCTGGGGCCAACGTCCTGACTTTC. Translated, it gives CASTPQGAGANVLTF.

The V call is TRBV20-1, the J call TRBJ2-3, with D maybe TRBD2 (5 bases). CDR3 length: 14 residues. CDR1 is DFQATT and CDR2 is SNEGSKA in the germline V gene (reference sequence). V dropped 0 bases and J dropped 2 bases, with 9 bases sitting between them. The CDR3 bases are TGCAGTGCTAGAGAGGGCGGACTCACAGATACGCAGTATTTT. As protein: CSAREGGLTDTQYF.

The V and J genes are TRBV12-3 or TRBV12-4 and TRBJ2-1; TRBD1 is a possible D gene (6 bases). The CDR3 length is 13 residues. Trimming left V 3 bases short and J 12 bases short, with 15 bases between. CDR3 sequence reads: CASSFTGTPVQFF. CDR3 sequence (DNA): TGTGCCAGCAGTTTCACCGGGACACCAGTGCAGTTCTTC.

CDR3 amino acids: CASSQIGGYQNYGYTF. The CDR3 DNA reads TGCGCCAGCAGCCAAATAGGAGGGTATCAGAACTATGGCTACACCTTC. V is TRBV4-1 and J is TRBJ1-2; unclear D gene. The V gene lost 2 bases and the J gene lost 2 bases, with 15 bases spanning the gap. This CDR3 has 16 amino acids. The germline CDR1 and CDR2 sequences are MGHRA and YSYEKL.